These 18 T cell receptor beta chains were all obtained from the same sample, sequenced in a study of regulatory T cells in long-lasting Graves disease. Investigators prepared the TCR beta libraries by applying iRepertoire HTBI primers and Arm-PCR of CDR3 regions. MiXCR, run by TCRdb on the multiplex PCR reads, gives a single entry per CDR3 protein. The profile shows 500,000 to 800,000 distinct CDR3 sequences, 25% to 35% of them singletons. Time point defined: persistent/refractory GD, antithyroid drugs over 5 years with positive TRAb. Isolated PBMC RNA provided the starting material for the TCR library. Sequencing was performed on peripheral blood mononuclear cells (PBMCs), taken when the disease was refractory, from a patient treated with antithyroid drugs. These receptors originate from a female donor with Graves disease.

This clonotype has only a few counts. CDR3 residues: CASSLGFGQGSVEQYF. The CDR3 nucleotides are TGTGCCAGCAGCTTAGGTTTCGGACAGGGTTCCGTCGAGCAGTACTTC. The chain couples TRBV11-2 to TRBJ2-7, with 8 bases that match TRBD1. Germline CDR1 is SGHAT and CDR2 is FQNNGV. After removal of 1 base from V and 6 bases from J, the junction contained 11 bases not matched to a gene. CDR3 length equals 16 residues.

V is TRBV6-1 and J is TRBJ1-2, with 10 bases identical to TRBD1. The CDR3 is 19 residues long. Trimming took 2 bases from V and 4 from J; bases not matched to a gene: 16. Germline assignment: CDR1 MNHNS and CDR2 SASEGT. CDR3 nucleotides: TGTGCCAGCAGTGAAAATTACGATAAAGGCTGGGACAGGGGCTATGGCTACACCTTC. Translation: CASSENYDKGWDRGYGYTF.

J is TRBJ1-1 and V is TRBV6-2 or TRBV6-3, with D possibly being TRBD1 (6 bases). The CDR3 spans 15 residues. Between the trimmed V and J ends, which lost 3 bases and 5 bases, there was a span of 16 bases. Germline CDR1 is MNHEY and CDR2 is SVGEGT. CDR3 amino acids: CASSYTQGEGTEAFF. DNA for the CDR3: TGTGCCAGCAGTTATACACAGGGTGAGGGAACTGAAGCTTTCTTT.

This clonotype has a handful of counts. This chain links TRBV5-6 with TRBJ1-1; possibly TRBD1 for D (6 bases). Trimming cost V 5 bases and J 6 bases, with 14 bases left between them. In germline, CDR1 is SGHDT, CDR2 YYEEEE. This CDR3 comprises 13 residues. CDR3 protein: CASRQVGAAEAFF. The CDR3 DNA reads TGTGCCAGCAGACAAGTGGGGGCGGCTGAAGCTTTCTTT.

This clonotype was seen only a few times. The chain has TRBV7-9 and TRBJ1-5; D remains unclear. The CDR3 length is 14 residues. V lost 5 bases, J lost 5 bases, and 13 bases lay in between. The germline V gene has CDR1 SEHNR and CDR2 FQNEAQ (reference sequence). CDR3 residues: CASSPGKPDQPQHF. CDR3 DNA: TGTGCCAGCAGCCCCGGGAAGCCGGATCAGCCCCAGCATTTT.

This clonotype was counted a few times. The chain links TRBV12-3 or TRBV12-4 to TRBJ1-5; 7 bases are a match to TRBD1. With V trimmed by 3 bases and J by 6 bases, 8 bases remained unmatched. This CDR3 contains 15 residues. The CDR3 is CASSFATGNGQPQHF. The CDR3 nucleotides are TGTGCCAGCAGTTTTGCGACAGGGAACGGTCAGCCCCAGCATTTT.

The rearrangement links TRBV27 to TRBJ1-5, with TRBD1 matching over 10 bases. The CDR3 is 16 amino acids. The V segment lost 7 bases and the J segment 5 bases; nucleotides outside the gene matches: 11. Germline V gives CDR1 MNHEY, CDR2 SMNVEV (reference sequence). The CDR3 spells CASKPSPGTGDQPQHF. Written as DNA, the CDR3 is TGTGCCAGCAAACCCTCACCCGGGACAGGGGATCAGCCCCAGCATTTT.

The chain employs TRBV9 and TRBJ2-5; D may be TRBD1 (8 bases). V was pared by 1 base and J by 0 bases, with 13 bases between. In germline, CDR1 is SGDLS, CDR2 YYNGEE. The CDR3 consists of 16 residues. The CDR3 coding sequence is TGTGCCAGCAGCGTAACACAGGGGGGGTACCAAGAGACCCAGTACTTC. This codes for CASSVTQGGYQETQYF.

The rearrangement uses TRBV24-1 and TRBJ1-1; D not certain. The CDR3 spans 13 residues. V was shortened by 1 base and J by 3 bases, with 5 bases between the two germline ends. The germline CDR1 and CDR2 sequences are KGHDR and SFDVKD. CDR3: CATSDFGDTEAFF. In nucleotides, the CDR3 is TGTGCCACCAGTGATTTCGGGGACACTGAAGCTTTCTTT.

This clonotype was counted ten times or more. The gene calls are TRBV20-1 and TRBJ2-5, with 7 bases fitting TRBD2. The CDR3 spans 15 residues. Germline V gene data show CDR1 as DFQATT and CDR2 as SNEGSKA (reference sequence). V dropped 3 bases and J dropped 1; count of bases not matched to a gene: 8. The CDR3 DNA is TGCAGTGCTAGGTCGCTAGCGGCTTCCCAAGAGACCCAGTACTTC. Amino acid sequence: CSARSLAASQETQYF.

V and J are TRBV29-1 and TRBJ2-7; 9 bases line up with TRBD1. The germline V gene has CDR1 SQVTM and CDR2 ANQGSEA. Germline trimming cut 8 bases from V and 2 bases from J; bases unmatched to any gene: 7. The CDR3 has 13 residues. The CDR3 is CSPGQGLTYEQYF. The CDR3 coding sequence is TGCAGCCCGGGACAGGGCTTAACCTACGAGCAGTACTTC.

This clonotype has a handful of counts. V gene TRBV11-3 combines with J gene TRBJ2-3; D might be TRBD1 (6 bases). Germline loops: CDR1 SGHNT, CDR2 YENEEA. The V gene lost 5 bases and the J gene lost 4 bases, with 13 bases spanning the gap. The CDR3 consists of 14 residues. The DNA for the CDR3 is TGTGCCAGCAGCCCGTCCAGGGGCGCAGATACGCAGTATTTT. It encodes CASSPSRGADTQYF.

This clonotype was observed a few times. The rearrangement uses TRBV6-5 and TRBJ1-2; tentative D call: TRBD1 (6 bases). Germline lookup yields CDR1 MNHEY and CDR2 SVGAGI. Trimming cost V 1 base and J 7 bases, with 13 bases left between them. The CDR3 runs to 14 residues. Here the CDR3 DNA reads TGTGCCAGCAGTTACTATCTAGGGGGAAGTGGCTACACCTTC. It is translated as CASSYYLGGSGYTF.

This clonotype was detected many times. The rearrangement joins TRBV6-1 to TRBJ2-2; D ambiguous. The CDR3 extends over 13 amino acids. In germline, CDR1 is MNHNS, CDR2 SASEGT. V lost 8 bases and J 1 base, leaving 8 bases between the germline ends. In DNA, the CDR3 is TGTGCCAGCCCCCTGGAGAACACCGGGGAGCTGTTTTTT. It codes for CASPLENTGELFF.

This rearrangement joins TRBV29-1 to TRBJ1-1; 8 bases line up with TRBD1. The CDR3 loop spans 13 amino acids. Per the germline V gene, CDR1 is SQVTM and CDR2 is ANQGSEA. V lost 1 base to trimming and J lost 7 bases; unmatched junction nucleotides: 5. Here the CDR3 reads CSVEGDRTNEAFF. In DNA form, the CDR3 reads TGCAGCGTTGAAGGGGACAGGACGAATGAAGCTTTCTTT.

In its sample, this clonotype was seen a few times. The chain uses TRBV6-1 and TRBJ1-1; 7 bases are shared with TRBD1. V lost 6 bases and J lost 11; bases outside the gene matches: 24. CDR1 and CDR2 from the germline V gene are MNHNS and SASEGT. The CDR3 length is 17 residues. The CDR3 sequence is CASSHRPRTGRGAGAFF. The CDR3 nucleotides read TGTGCCAGCAGCCATAGACCAAGGACAGGACGGGGAGCCGGGGCTTTCTTT.

The rearrangement links TRBV6-5 to TRBJ2-7; D is ambiguous. Germline V gene lookup returns CDR1 MNHEY and CDR2 SVGAGI. This CDR3 comprises 14 residues. V was clipped by 0 bases and J by 2 bases, with 8 bases between them. CDR3 loop: CASSYSGFAYEQYF. The CDR3 nucleotides read TGTGCCAGCAGTTACTCGGGATTCGCCTACGAGCAGTACTTC.

J is TRBJ1-1 and V is TRBV28; 9 bases line up with TRBD1. The germline CDR1 and CDR2 sequences are MDHEN and SYDVKM. V dropped 11 bases and J dropped 0; count of bases not matched to a gene: 7. The CDR3 loop spans 14 amino acids. CDR3 sequence: CAGTGTGLNTEAFF. The CDR3 nucleotides are TGTGCCGGCACCGGGACAGGGCTGAACACTGAAGCTTTCTTT. Combining the CDR3 with reference TRBV28 and TRBJ1-1 gives the whole variable domain DVKVTQSSRYLVKRTGEKVFLECVQDMDHENMFWYRQDPGLGLRLIYFSYDVKMKEKGDIPEGYSVSREKKERFSLILESASTNQTSMYLCAGTGTGLNTEAFFGQGTRLTVV.